This entry lists 29 T cell receptor beta chains sequenced from one sample in a study of control samples from healthy donors and cancer patients. Clones were read by immunoSEQ multiplex PCR, and TCRdb kept only the in-frame ones, dropping some. The sample carries about 180,000 clones, more than 80% recorded once. The sample comprised blood. The receptors come from a man aged 25-45 years in good health.

This CDR3 reads CSARSFEKLFF. The CDR3 DNA reads TGCAGTGCTAGGTCGTTTGAAAAACTGTTTTTT. The chain is built from TRBV20-1 and TRBJ1-4; D unclear. The germline V gene encodes CDR1 DFQATT and CDR2 SNEGSKA (reference sequence). V lost 3 bases and J lost 7, with 6 bases in between. The CDR3 has 11 amino acids.

The chain joins TRBV12-3 or TRBV12-4 to TRBJ2-7; 7 nucleotides match TRBD1. Trimming at V came to 5 bases and at J to 5 bases, leaving 3 bases not matched to a gene. The CDR3 runs 12 residues. The CDR3: CASSADRDEQYF. The DNA for the CDR3 is TGTGCCAGCAGTGCCGACAGGGACGAGCAGTACTTC.

This clone was detected only a few times. The rearrangement uses TRBV25-1 and TRBJ2-3; no definite D call. CDR3 length: 12 residues. Germline values: CDR1 MGHDK, CDR2 SYGVNS. Trimming took off 1 base at V and 5 bases at J, with 4 bases between the two ends. CDR3 coding DNA: TGTGCCAGCAGTGAATTAGAAGATACGCAGTATTTT. This codes for CASSELEDTQYF.

The CDR3 region is CASSLDRVRQPQHF. The DNA of the CDR3 is TGTGCCAGCAGTCTCGACAGGGTCCGGCAGCCCCAGCATTTT. The chain combines TRBV2 with TRBJ1-5; 7 bases match TRBD1. Germline-derived CDR1 and CDR2 are SNHLY and FYNNEI. The CDR3 totals 14 residues. With V trimmed by 5 bases and J by 7 bases, 8 bases remained unmatched.

This chain links TRBV27 with TRBJ2-6; D is ambiguous. Germline CDR1 and CDR2: MNHEY and SMNVEV (reference sequence). V lost 9 bases, J lost 0 bases, and 9 bases lay in between. The CDR3 length is 14 residues. CDR3 sequence reads: CASSKLSGANVLTF. For the CDR3, the DNA is TGTGCCAGTTCGAAGCTCTCTGGGGCCAACGTCCTGACTTTC.

The rearrangement joins TRBV11-2 to TRBJ1-6; possible D gene TRBD1, 5 bases. CDR1 is SGHAT, CDR2 FQNNGV, per germline. The CDR3 runs to 14 residues. V gave up 0 bases and J gave up 9 bases, with 9 bases separating them. CDR3 DNA: TGTGCCAGCAGCTTAGACAGGGTCGGTTCACCCCTCCACTTT. Translated, it gives CASSLDRVGSPLHF.

This rearrangement joins TRBV5-1 to TRBJ2-7; tentatively, D is TRBD1 (5 bases). The CDR3 is 16 residues long. The germline V and J ends were trimmed by 1 base and 6 bases, with 20 bases remaining between them. In germline, CDR1 is SGHRS, CDR2 YFSETQ. CDR3 nucleotides: TGCGCCAGCAGCTTGACAGGTCCAACCAAATCGCTCGAGCAGTACTTC. Amino acids: CASSLTGPTKSLEQYF.

The chain links TRBV4-1 to TRBJ2-3, with 14 nucleotides matching TRBD2. Unmatched junction bases numbered 15, after V lost 4 bases and J lost 6 bases. The CDR3 is made up of 19 amino acids. Looked up from germline, CDR1 is MGHRA and CDR2 is YSYEKL. For the CDR3, the DNA is TGCGCCAGCAGCCCGAGGACTAGCGGGAGGTCATTACGCCGTGATACGCAGTATTTT. As protein: CASSPRTSGRSLRRDTQYF.

The chain carries TRBV5-1 and TRBJ2-7; 8 bases agree with TRBD1. The CDR3 length is 12 residues. Trimming cost V 4 bases and J 5 bases; bases outside gene matches: 2. Germline V gene sequence: CDR1 SGHRS, CDR2 YFSETQ. The CDR3 is CASSKDRDEQYF. The CDR3 DNA reads TGCGCCAGCAGCAAGGACAGGGACGAGCAGTACTTC.

The chain links TRBV6-6 to TRBJ2-1, with 12 bases aligning to TRBD2. This CDR3 contains 13 residues. Losses at the gene ends were 7 bases for V and 9 bases for J; bases not matched to a gene: 4. The germline CDR1 and CDR2 sequences are MNHNY and SVGAGI (reference sequence). DNA of the CDR3: TGTGCCAGCATCCAGGGACTAGCGGGTGAGCAGTTCTTC. It specifies CASIQGLAGEQFF.

V and J are TRBV13 and TRBJ1-2; unclear D gene. The CDR3 is made up of 15 amino acids. Trimming stripped 0 bases from V and 3 bases from J, with 11 bases between. CDR1 and CDR2 (germline): PRHDT, FYEKMQ (reference sequence). CDR3 residues: CASSLGRYSDYGYTF. In nucleotides, the CDR3 is TGTGCCAGCAGCTTAGGCCGGTACAGTGACTATGGCTACACCTTC.

The chain recombines TRBV12-5 with TRBJ2-7, with 7 bases identical to TRBD1. The CDR3 covers 13 residues. Trimming at V came to 1 base and at J to 9 bases, leaving 6 bases not matched to a gene. Germline CDR1 LGHNT, CDR2 FRNRAP. This CDR3 reads CASGLGNGQVQYF. Written as DNA, the CDR3 is TGTGCTAGTGGTTTGGGGAACGGACAGGTGCAGTACTTC. Filled out from reference TRBV12-5 and TRBJ2-7, the complete variable domain reads DARVTQTPRHKVTEMGQEVTMRCQPILGHNTVFWYRQTMMQGLELLAYFRNRAPLDDSGMPKDRFSAEMPDATLATLKIQPSEPRDSAVYFCASGLGNGQVQYFGPGTRLTVT.

The genes are TRBV5-4 and TRBJ1-2, with TRBD1 matching over 8 bases. After removal of 1 base from V and 4 bases from J, the junction contained 6 bases not matched to a gene. CDR3 length: 15 residues. Germline CDR1 is SGHNT and CDR2 is YYREEE (reference sequence). CDR3 DNA sequence: TGTGCCAGCAGCTTGTTCCAGGGGGCCGGCTATGGCTACACCTTC. Translating it yields CASSLFQGAGYGYTF.

This clone was recorded once. The rearrangement joins TRBV2 to TRBJ2-5; 7 bases agree with TRBD1. This CDR3 has 15 amino acids. The V segment lost 1 base and the J segment 2 bases; nucleotides outside the gene matches: 4. From germline, CDR1 is SNHLY and CDR2 FYNNEI. CDR3 in DNA: TGTGCCAGCAGTGAAGTGGGGACAGTTCAAGAGACCCAGTACTTC. Residues: CASSEVGTVQETQYF.

Only a few counts were recorded for this clone. This chain joins TRBV28 and TRBJ1-1, with D possibly TRBD1 on 6 matching bases. V lost 0 bases, J lost 4 bases, and 12 bases lay in between. This CDR3 contains 15 residues. In germline, CDR1 is MDHEN, CDR2 SYDVKM. The CDR3 DNA reads as TGTGCCAGCAGTTTATGGTCCGGAGGGGGCACTGAAGCTTTCTTT. Protein sequence: CASSLWSGGGTEAFF.

In its sample, this clone was seen once. The genes are TRBV19 and TRBJ2-2; TRBD2 might be the D (7 bases). CDR3 length: 14 residues. The germline CDR1 and CDR2 sequences are LNHDA and SQIVND (reference sequence). Trimming took 4 bases from V and 4 from J, leaving 10 bases between them. The CDR3 sequence: CASSNGGPTGELFF. The CDR3 nucleotides are TGTGCCAGTAGTAACGGGGGGCCCACCGGGGAGCTGTTTTTT.

The chain combines TRBV9 with TRBJ2-1; D possibly corresponds to TRBD1 (5 bases). CDR1 is SGDLS, CDR2 YYNGEE, per germline. V lost 0 bases and J lost 6, with 13 bases in between. This CDR3 is 15 amino acids long. The CDR3 DNA reads as TGTGCCAGCAGCGTAGCAGGGTTTCGTGGCAATGAGCAGTTCTTC. Its translation is CASSVAGFRGNEQFF.

This chain uses TRBV15 with TRBJ1-2, with 8 bases identical to TRBD1. Germline values: CDR1 LNHNV, CDR2 YYDKDF (reference sequence). The length of the CDR3 is 14 residues. With 8 bases clipped from V and 7 bases from J, the junction kept 12 bases outside the gene matches. CDR3 region: CATAIKTGAVGYTF. The CDR3 region has the DNA TGTGCCACCGCGATCAAGACAGGGGCGGTTGGCTACACCTTC.

This clone was recorded once. The chain has TRBV11-3 and TRBJ2-5, with 11 bases aligning to TRBD1. The CDR3 totals 14 residues. Germline trimming cut 5 bases from V and 4 bases from J; bases unmatched to any gene: 3. CDR1 and CDR2 (germline): SGHNT, YENEEA. CDR3 DNA sequence: TGTGCCAGCAGCACGGGACAGGGGGTAGAGACCCAGTACTTC. Its translation: CASSTGQGVETQYF.

This clone was observed a single time. This sequence joins TRBV19 and TRBJ2-7; 8 positions match TRBD1. This CDR3 comprises 16 residues. CDR1 LNHDA and CDR2 SQIVND come from the germline V gene (reference sequence). The trim removed 5 bases at V and 4 bases at J, leaving 13 bases unmatched. Here the CDR3 DNA reads TGTGCCAGTAGTCTGGGGGGCGCAGGGGGCAAATACGAGCAGTACTTC. It encodes CASSLGGAGGKYEQYF.

The rearrangement uses TRBV7-7 and TRBJ2-5; 9 bases map to TRBD2. J lost 2 bases, V lost 0 bases, and 4 bases had no gene match. CDR1 and CDR2 (germline): SSHAT, FNYEAQ (reference sequence). The CDR3 extends over 16 amino acids. CDR3 DNA: TGTGCCAGCAGCTTAGCTCGAGCGGGGGGACAAGAGACCCAGTACTTC. This translates into CASSLARAGGQETQYF.

This chain joins TRBV9 and TRBJ1-3; 7 nucleotides match TRBD1. Germline CDR1 reads SGDLS; CDR2 reads YYNGEE. The CDR3 loop spans 17 amino acids. With 2 bases clipped from V and 0 bases from J, the junction kept 8 bases outside the gene matches. CDR3 sequence: CASSVREGADSGNTIYF. In DNA form, the CDR3 reads TGTGCCAGCAGCGTTAGAGAGGGGGCAGACTCTGGAAACACCATATATTTT.

The chain is built from TRBV27 and TRBJ2-7; 11 bases align to TRBD1. The CDR3 is 15 amino acids. J lost 3 bases, V lost 5 bases, and 6 bases had no gene match. Germline V lookup: CDR1 MNHEY, CDR2 SMNVEV (reference sequence). CDR3 loop: CASSPKGTGGYEQYF. For the CDR3, the DNA is TGTGCCAGCAGTCCGAAGGGGACAGGGGGCTACGAGCAGTACTTC.

V usage is TRBV6-5 and J usage is TRBJ1-2, with TRBD1 as a possible D gene (5 bases). The CDR3 length is 13 residues. Trimming took off 6 bases at V and 4 bases at J, with 12 bases between the two ends. Germline V lookup: CDR1 MNHEY, CDR2 SVGAGI. CDR3: CASSLGGGYGYTF. The CDR3 DNA reads TGTGCCAGCAGCCTGGGGGGGGGCTATGGCTACACCTTC.

CDR3 bases: TGCGCCAGCAGCTTGGAGAGCGGTAGCACAGATACGCAGTATTTT. It encodes CASSLESGSTDTQYF. The chain combines TRBV5-1 with TRBJ2-3; the D gene is possibly TRBD2 (5 bases). V lost 0 bases and J 0 bases, leaving 8 bases between the germline ends. CDR1 and CDR2 from the germline V gene are SGHRS and YFSETQ. The CDR3 totals 15 residues.

This clone has just a few counts. This rearrangement joins TRBV29-1 to TRBJ1-1; D may be TRBD1 (5 bases). Germline CDR1 SQVTM, CDR2 ANQGSEA. CDR3 length equals 14 residues. The V gene lost 7 bases and the J gene lost 2 bases, with 17 bases spanning the gap. CDR3 sequence reads: CSAGPGTANTEAFF. The CDR3 region has the DNA TGCAGCGCCGGCCCCGGGACGGCTAACACTGAAGCTTTCTTT.

V gene TRBV7-9 combines with J gene TRBJ2-5; D remains ambiguous. The CDR3 is made up of 14 amino acids. Trimming took off 5 bases at V and 0 bases at J, with 10 bases between the two ends. Per the germline V gene, CDR1 is SEHNR and CDR2 is FQNEAQ (reference sequence). DNA for the CDR3: TGTGCCAGCAGCCTATCCGGGTACCAAGAGACCCAGTACTTC. Amino acid sequence: CASSLSGYQETQYF.

This rearrangement joins TRBV5-1 to TRBJ2-3; D is possibly TRBD2 (5 bases). The CDR3 has 13 amino acids. Looked up from germline, CDR1 is SGHRS and CDR2 is YFSETQ. V was pared by 4 bases and J by 6 bases, with 12 bases between. This chain's CDR3 is CASSPTSIDTQYF. The CDR3, as DNA: TGCGCCAGCAGCCCCACTAGTATTGATACGCAGTATTTT.

This clone was found once. The chain's CDR3 is CAWSRTGNEADTQYF. The CDR3 nucleotides read TGTGCCTGGAGTAGGACAGGGAACGAAGCAGATACGCAGTATTTT. The chain has TRBV30 and TRBJ2-3, with 8 positions matching TRBD1. The trim removed 2 bases at V and 4 bases at J, leaving 8 bases unmatched. CDR3 size: 15 residues. Germline lookup yields CDR1 GTSNPN and CDR2 SVGIG (reference sequence).